This T cell receptor (beta chain) was profiled in a study of tumor-infiltrating lymphocytes in primary liver carcinoma. The wider study: Ranging in age from 30 to 69 years, the patients were men and women. The yield of productive TCRbeta reads per sample was roughly 3.5 to 7.13 million and was similar across tissue types.

Regarding this clonotype: The antigen is unknown.

A constant-region primer served to make TCR beta cDNA from roughly 540 ng total RNA. Slightly modified ARM-PCR, run as three nested multiplex PCR rounds, produced the TCR beta libraries. The study ran its first two PCR rounds for roughly 11 cycles each, using TRBV1-TRBV30 forward primers and a C-beta reverse primer. TCRdb passed the multiplex PCR reads through MiXCR, listing each CDR3 protein once. The sample records about 310,000 distinct CDR3 sequences, 58% being singletons. Trimming removed 0 bases at V and 9 bases at J, with 3 bases between. The germline V gene has CDR1 GTSNPN and CDR2 SVGIG (reference sequence). The CDR3 is 10 residues long. Study-wide findings and caveats: Pairs comparing tumor with adjacent tissue or blood overlapped less than pairs drawn from tumor regions.

For blood RNA, unsorted whole blood served as the source, and germline DNA was extracted too. Infection with HBV was chronic in patients; they were treatment-naive. The sequence came from a woman aged 25 to 39 with primary liver carcinoma and hepatitis B virus infection. The rearrangement links TRBV30 to TRBJ2-1; D not certain. The sample taken for sequencing was peripheral blood. CDR3 in amino acids: CAWSVLEQFF. For the CDR3, the DNA is TGTGCCTGGAGTGTCCTTGAGCAGTTCTTC. The full variable domain, its missing parts supplied by reference TRBV30 and TRBJ2-1, is SQTIHQWPATLVQPVGSPLSLECTVEGTSNPNLYWYRQAAGRGLQLLFYSVGIGQISSEVPQNLSASRPQDRQFILSSKKLLLSDSGFYLCAWSVLEQFFGPGTRLTVL.